This T cell receptor (beta chain) was sequenced during a study of graft-versus-host responses after intestinal transplantation. Study context: Among the recipients, transplants were multivisceral, liver-intestinal, or isolated intestinal. The whole recipient group had anti-thymocyte globulin induction followed by tacrolimus and steroids for approximately three years.

Method: immunoSEQ multiplex PCR; TCRdb's copy keeps in-frame clones and lacks some. The sample yields some 110,000 clones, approximately 92% seen once. This clone was detected only once. Its antigen is unidentified. V shed 11 bases, J shed 5 bases, and the junction held 8 bases outside the gene matches. Germline loops: CDR1 ENHRY, CDR2 SYGVKD. The CDR3 sequence is 12 residues long. The rearrangement joins TRBV10-3 to TRBJ2-5; 7 nucleotides match TRBD1. The source is a human donor who was the organ donor for an intestinal transplant. Sequenced material: unstimulated CD4+ T cells sorted from spleen or lymph node cells, taken before transplant. The DNA of the CDR3 is TGTGCCTCCCGACAGGGTGAGGAGACCCAGTACTTC. It codes for CASRQGEETQYF.